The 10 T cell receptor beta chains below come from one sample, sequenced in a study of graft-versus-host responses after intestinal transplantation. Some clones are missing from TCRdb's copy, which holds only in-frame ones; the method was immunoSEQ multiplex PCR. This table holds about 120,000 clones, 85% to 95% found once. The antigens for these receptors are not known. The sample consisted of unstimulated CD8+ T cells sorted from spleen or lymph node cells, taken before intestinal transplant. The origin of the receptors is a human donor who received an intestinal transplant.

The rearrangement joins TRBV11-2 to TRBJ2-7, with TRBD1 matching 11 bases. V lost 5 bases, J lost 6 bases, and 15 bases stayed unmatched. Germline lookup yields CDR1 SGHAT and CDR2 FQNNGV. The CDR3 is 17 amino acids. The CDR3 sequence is CASSVLGRDRGSREQYF. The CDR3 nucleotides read TGTGCCAGCAGCGTTCTGGGCCGGGACAGGGGGAGTCGCGAGCAGTACTTC.

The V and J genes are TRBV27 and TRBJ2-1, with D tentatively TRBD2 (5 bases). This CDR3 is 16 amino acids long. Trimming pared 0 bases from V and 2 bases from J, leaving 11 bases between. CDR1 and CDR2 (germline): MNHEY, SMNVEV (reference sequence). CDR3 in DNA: TGTGCCAGCAGTTTATCGGAGGTGACGCCCTACAATGAGCAGTTCTTC. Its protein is CASSLSEVTPYNEQFF.

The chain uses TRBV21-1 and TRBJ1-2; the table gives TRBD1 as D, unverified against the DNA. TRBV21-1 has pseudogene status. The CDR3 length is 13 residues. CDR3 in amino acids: CASSKSQDYGYTF. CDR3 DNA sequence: TGTGCCAGCAGCAAATCACAGGACTATGGCTACACCTTC.

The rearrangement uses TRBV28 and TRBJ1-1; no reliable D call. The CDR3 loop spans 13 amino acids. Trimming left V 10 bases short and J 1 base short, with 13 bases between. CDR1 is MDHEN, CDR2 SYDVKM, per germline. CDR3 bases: TGTGCCATCACCCCGAGTGGGAACACTGAAGCTTTCTTT. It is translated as CAITPSGNTEAFF.

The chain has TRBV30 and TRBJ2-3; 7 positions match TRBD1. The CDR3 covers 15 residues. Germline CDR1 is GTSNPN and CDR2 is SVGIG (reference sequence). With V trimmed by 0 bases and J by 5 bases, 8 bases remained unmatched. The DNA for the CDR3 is TGTGCCTGGAGTGTCACAGGGGCGTATGGAGATACGCAGTATTTT. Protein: CAWSVTGAYGDTQYF.

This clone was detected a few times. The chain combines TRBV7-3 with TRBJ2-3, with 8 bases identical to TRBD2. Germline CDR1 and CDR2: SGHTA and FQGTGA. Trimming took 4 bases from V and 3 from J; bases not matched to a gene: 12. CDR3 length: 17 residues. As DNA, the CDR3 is TGTGCCAGCAGCTCAACCGCCGGGACTAGTAGTACAGATACGCAGTATTTT. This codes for CASSSTAGTSSTDTQYF.

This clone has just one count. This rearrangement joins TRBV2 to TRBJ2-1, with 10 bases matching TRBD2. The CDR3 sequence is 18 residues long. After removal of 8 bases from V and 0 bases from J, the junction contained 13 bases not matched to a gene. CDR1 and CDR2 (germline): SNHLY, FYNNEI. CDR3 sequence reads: CASRGLAGDLGSYNEQFF. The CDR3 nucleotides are TGTGCCAGCCGGGGCCTAGCGGGGGACCTGGGCTCCTACAATGAGCAGTTCTTC. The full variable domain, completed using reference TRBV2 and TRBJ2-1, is EPEVTQTPSHQVTQMGQEVILRCVPISNHLYFYWYRQILGQKVEFLVSFYNNEISEKSEIFDDQFSVERPDGSNFTLKIRSTKLEDSAMYFCASRGLAGDLGSYNEQFFGPGTRLTVL.

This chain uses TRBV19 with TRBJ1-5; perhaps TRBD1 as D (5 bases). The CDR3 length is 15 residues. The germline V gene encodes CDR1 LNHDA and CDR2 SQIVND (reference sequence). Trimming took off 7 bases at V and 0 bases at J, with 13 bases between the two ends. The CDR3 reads CASMGDSYSNQPQHF. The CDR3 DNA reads TGTGCCAGTATGGGTGACAGCTATAGCAATCAGCCCCAGCATTTT.

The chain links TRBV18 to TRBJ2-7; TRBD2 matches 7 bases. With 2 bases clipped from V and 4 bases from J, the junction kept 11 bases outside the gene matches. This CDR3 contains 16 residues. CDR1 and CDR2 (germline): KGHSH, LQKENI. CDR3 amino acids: CASSPIELAERYEQYF. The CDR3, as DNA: TGTGCCAGCTCACCAATAGAGCTAGCGGAGAGATACGAGCAGTACTTC.

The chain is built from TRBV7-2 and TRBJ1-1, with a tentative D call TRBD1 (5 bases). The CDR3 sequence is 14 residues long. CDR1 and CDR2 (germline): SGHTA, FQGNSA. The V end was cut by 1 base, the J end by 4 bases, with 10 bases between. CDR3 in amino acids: CASSLGGAGTEAFF. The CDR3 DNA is TGTGCCAGCAGCTTAGGCGGGGCAGGCACTGAAGCTTTCTTT.